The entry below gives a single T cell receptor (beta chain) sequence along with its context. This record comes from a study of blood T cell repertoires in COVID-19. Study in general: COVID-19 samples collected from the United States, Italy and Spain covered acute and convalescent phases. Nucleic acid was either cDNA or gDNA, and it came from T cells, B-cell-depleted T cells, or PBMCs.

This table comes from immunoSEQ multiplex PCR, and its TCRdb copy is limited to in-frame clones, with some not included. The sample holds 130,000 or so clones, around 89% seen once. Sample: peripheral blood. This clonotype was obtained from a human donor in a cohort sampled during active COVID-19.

In DNA, the CDR3 is TGTGCCTGGAGGCTAGACAGGTTACCTAACTATGGCTACACCTTC. It yields the protein CAWRLDRLPNYGYTF. V is TRBV30 and J is TRBJ1-2; a possible D gene is TRBD1 (6 bases). Germline lookup yields CDR1 GTSNPN and CDR2 SVGIG (reference sequence). The CDR3 covers 15 residues. The V end lost 3 bases, the J end lost 0 bases, and 14 bases lay between the germline ends.